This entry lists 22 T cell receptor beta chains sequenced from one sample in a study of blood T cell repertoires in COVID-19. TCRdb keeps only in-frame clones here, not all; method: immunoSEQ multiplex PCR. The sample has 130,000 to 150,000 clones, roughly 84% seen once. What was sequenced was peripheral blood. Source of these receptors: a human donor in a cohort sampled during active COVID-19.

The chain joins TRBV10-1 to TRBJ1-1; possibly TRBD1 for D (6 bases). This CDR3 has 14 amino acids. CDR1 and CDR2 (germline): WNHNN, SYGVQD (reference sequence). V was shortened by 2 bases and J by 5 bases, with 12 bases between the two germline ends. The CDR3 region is CASSETGRRTEAFF. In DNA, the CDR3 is TGCGCCAGCAGTGAGACAGGGCGGCGGACTGAAGCTTTCTTT.

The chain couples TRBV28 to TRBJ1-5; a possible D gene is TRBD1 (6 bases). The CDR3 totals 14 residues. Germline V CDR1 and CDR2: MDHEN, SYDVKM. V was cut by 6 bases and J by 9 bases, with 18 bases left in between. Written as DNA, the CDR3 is TGTGCCAGCAGCGACAGGCCTCGGTTATGGCCCCAGCATTTT. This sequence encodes CASSDRPRLWPQHF.

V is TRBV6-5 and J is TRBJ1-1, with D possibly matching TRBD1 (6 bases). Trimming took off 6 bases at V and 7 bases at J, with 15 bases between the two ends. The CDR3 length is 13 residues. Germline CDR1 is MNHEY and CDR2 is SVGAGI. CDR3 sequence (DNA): TGTGCCAGCAGCCATGGGGGGGGGCTTGAAGCTTTCTTT. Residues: CASSHGGGLEAFF.

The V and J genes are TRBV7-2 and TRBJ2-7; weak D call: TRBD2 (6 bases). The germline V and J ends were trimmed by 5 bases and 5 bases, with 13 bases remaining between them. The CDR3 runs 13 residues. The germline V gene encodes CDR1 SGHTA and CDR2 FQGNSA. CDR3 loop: CASSLQRGNEQYF. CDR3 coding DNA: TGTGCCAGCAGCCTACAACGGGGGAACGAGCAGTACTTC.

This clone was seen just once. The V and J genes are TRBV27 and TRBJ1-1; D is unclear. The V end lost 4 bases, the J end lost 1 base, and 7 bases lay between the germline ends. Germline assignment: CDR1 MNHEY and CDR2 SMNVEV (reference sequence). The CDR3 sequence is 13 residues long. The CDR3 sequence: CASSWAWNTEAFF. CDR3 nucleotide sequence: TGTGCCAGCAGTTGGGCTTGGAACACTGAAGCTTTCTTT.

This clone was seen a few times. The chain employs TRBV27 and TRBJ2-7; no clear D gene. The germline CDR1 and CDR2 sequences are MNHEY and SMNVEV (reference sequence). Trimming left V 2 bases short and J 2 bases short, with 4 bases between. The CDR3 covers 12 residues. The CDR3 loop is CASSLNTYEQYV. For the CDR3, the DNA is TGTGCCAGCAGTTTAAATACCTACGAGCAGTACGTC.

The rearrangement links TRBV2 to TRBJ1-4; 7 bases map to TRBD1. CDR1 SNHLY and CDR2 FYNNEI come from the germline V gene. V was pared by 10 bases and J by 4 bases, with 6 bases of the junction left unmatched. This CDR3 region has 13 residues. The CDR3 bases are TGTGCCACAAGCCGGGACAGTAATGAAAAACTGTTTTTT. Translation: CATSRDSNEKLFF.

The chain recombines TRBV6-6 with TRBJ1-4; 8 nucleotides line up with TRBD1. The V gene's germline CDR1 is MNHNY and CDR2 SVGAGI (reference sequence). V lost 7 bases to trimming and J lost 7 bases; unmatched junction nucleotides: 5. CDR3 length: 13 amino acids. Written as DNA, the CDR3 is TGTGCCAGCAATAGGGACAGGCTTGAAAAACTGTTTTTT. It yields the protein CASNRDRLEKLFF.

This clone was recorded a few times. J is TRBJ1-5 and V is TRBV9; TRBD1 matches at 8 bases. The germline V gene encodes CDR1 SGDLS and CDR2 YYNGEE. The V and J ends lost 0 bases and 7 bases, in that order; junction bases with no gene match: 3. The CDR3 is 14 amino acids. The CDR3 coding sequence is TGTGCCAGCAGCGTAGAACAGGGGGGACAGCCCCAGCATTTT. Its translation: CASSVEQGGQPQHF.

This CDR3 reads CASSLEPRTNTEAFF. CDR3 sequence (DNA): TGTGCCAGCAGCTTGGAACCCAGAACGAACACTGAAGCTTTCTTT. This sequence joins TRBV5-4 and TRBJ1-1; D is unresolved. The CDR3 is made up of 15 amino acids. V was cut by 0 bases and J by 1 base, with 10 bases left in between. Germline-derived CDR1 and CDR2 are SGHNT and YYREEE (reference sequence).

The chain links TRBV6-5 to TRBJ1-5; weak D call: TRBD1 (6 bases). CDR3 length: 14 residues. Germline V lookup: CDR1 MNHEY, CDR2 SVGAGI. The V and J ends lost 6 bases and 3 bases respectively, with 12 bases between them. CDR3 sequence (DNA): TGTGCCAGCAGCCGTACAGGGCTCAATCAGCCCCAGCATTTT. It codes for CASSRTGLNQPQHF.

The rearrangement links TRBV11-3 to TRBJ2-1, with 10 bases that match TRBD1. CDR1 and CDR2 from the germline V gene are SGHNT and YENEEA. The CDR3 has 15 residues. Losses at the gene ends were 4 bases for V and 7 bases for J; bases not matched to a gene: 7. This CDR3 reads CASSSRGQGRNEQFF. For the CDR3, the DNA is TGTGCCAGCAGCTCCAGGGGACAGGGGCGAAATGAGCAGTTCTTC.

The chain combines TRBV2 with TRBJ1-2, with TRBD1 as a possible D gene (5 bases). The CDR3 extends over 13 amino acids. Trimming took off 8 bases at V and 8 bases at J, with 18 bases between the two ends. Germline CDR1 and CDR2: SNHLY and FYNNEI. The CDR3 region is CASGEGGVRGYTF. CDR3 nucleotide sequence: TGTGCCAGCGGCGAGGGAGGGGTTCGCGGCTACACCTTC.

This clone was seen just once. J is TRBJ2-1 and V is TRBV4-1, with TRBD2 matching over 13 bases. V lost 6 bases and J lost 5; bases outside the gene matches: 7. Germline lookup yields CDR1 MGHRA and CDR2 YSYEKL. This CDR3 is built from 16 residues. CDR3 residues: CASRHPGTSGNNEQFF. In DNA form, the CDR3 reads TGCGCCAGCAGACATCCCGGGACTAGCGGGAACAATGAGCAGTTCTTC.

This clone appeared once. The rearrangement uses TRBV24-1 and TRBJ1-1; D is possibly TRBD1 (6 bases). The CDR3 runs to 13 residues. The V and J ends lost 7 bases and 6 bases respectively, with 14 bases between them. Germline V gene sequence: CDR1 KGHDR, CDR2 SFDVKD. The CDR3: CATRPNRDAEAFF. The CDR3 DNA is TGTGCCACCAGACCCAACAGGGACGCTGAAGCTTTCTTT.

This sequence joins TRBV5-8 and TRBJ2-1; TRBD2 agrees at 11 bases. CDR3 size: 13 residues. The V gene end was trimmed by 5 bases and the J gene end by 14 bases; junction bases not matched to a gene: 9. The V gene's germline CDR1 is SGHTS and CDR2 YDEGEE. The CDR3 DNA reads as TGTGCCAGCAGTTATCAGACTAGCGGGATTAAGTTCTTC. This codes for CASSYQTSGIKFF.

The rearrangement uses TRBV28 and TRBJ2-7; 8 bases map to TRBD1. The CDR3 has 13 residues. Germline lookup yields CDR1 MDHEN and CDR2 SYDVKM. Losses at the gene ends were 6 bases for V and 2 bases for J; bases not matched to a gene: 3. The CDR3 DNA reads TGTGCCAGCAGCCTACAGGGGGCCTACGAGCAGTACTTC. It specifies CASSLQGAYEQYF.

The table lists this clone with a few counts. The CDR3 region is CASSLRAGGPTDTQYF. In nucleotides, the CDR3 is TGTGCCAGCAGCTTACGAGCGGGGGGGCCCACAGATACGCAGTATTTT. V gene TRBV7-2 combines with J gene TRBJ2-3; 10 bases are shared with TRBD2. The trim removed 2 bases at V and 2 bases at J, leaving 4 bases unmatched. The CDR3 spans 16 residues. Looked up from germline, CDR1 is SGHTA and CDR2 is FQGNSA.

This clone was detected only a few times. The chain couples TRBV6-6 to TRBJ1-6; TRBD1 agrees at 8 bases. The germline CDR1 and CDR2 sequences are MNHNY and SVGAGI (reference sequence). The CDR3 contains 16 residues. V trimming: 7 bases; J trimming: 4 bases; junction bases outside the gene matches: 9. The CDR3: CASKYDRGAYNSPLHF. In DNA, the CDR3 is TGTGCCAGCAAGTATGACAGGGGAGCTTATAATTCACCCCTCCACTTT.

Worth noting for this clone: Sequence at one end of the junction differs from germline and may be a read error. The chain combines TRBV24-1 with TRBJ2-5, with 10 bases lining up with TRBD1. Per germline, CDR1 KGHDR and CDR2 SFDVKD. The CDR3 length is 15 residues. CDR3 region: CATSEQTGGIETRYF. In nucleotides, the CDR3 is TGTGCCACCAGTGAGCAGACAGGGGGCATAGAGACCCGGTACTTC.

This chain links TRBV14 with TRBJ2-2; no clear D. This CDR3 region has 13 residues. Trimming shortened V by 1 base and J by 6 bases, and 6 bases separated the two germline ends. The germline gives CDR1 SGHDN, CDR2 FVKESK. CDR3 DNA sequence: TGTGCCAGCAGCCAAGCCAGGTCCGGGGAGCTGTTTTTT. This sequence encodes CASSQARSGELFF. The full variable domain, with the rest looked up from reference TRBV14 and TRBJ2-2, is EAGVTQFPSHSVIEKGQTVTLRCDPISGHDNLYWYRRVMGKEIKFLLHFVKESKQDESGMPNNRFLAERTGGTYSTLKVQPAELEDSGVYFCASSQARSGELFFGEGSRLTVL.

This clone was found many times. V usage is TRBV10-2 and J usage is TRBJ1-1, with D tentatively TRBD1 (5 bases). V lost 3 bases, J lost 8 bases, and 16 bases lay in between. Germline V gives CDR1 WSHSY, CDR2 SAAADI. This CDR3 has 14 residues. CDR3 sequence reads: CASSDAGRTTEAFF. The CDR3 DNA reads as TGCGCCAGCAGTGACGCGGGACGGACAACCGAAGCTTTCTTT.